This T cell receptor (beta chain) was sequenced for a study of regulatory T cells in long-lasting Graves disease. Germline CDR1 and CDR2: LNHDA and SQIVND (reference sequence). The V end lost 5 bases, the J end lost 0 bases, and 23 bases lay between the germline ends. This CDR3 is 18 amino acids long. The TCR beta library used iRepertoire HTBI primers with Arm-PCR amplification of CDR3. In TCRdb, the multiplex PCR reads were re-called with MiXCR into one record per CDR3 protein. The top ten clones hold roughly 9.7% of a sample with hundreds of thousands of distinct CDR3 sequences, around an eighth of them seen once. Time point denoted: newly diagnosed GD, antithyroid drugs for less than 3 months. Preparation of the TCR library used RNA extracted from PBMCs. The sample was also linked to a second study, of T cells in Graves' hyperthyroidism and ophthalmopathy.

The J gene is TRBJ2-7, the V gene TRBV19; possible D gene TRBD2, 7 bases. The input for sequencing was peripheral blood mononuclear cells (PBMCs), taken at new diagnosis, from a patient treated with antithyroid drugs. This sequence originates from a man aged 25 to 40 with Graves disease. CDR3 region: CASSGSVGGPTRSYEQYF. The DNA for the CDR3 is TGTGCCAGTAGTGGTTCGGTCGGGGGGCCCACCCGCTCCTACGAGCAGTACTTC.